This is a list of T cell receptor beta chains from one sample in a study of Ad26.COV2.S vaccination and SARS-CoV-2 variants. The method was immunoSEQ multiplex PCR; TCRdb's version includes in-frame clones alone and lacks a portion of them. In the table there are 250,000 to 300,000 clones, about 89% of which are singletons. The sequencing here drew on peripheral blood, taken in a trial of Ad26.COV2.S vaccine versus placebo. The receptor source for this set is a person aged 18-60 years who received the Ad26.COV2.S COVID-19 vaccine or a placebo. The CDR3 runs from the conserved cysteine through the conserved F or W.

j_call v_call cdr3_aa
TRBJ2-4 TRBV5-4 CASSFGQALQYF
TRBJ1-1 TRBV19 CASSIPNTEAFF
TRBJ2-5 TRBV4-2 CASSQEGAGGNLRTQYF
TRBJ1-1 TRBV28 CASSLQQGRAEAFF
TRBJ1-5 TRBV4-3 CASSQGSTGRNQPQHF
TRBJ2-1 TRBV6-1 CASSGLLQGESYNEQFF
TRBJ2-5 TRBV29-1 CSVGVAGAGQGTQYF
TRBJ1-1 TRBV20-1 CSASNTGTVNTEAFF
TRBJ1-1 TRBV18 CASSPSQDLTNTEAFF
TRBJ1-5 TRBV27 CASSLTSGPYQPQHF
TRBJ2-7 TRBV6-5 CASKRTGKAYEQYF
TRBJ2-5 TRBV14 CASSQDEGRRETQYF
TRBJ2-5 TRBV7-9 CASSRAETQYF
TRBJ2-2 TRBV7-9 CASSLTSSGELFF
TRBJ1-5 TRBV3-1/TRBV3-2 CASSQESPGRSNQPQHF
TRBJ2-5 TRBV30 CAWSPTDRAETQYF
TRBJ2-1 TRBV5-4 CASSLVGGNEQFF
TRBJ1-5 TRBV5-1 CASSWTGDHNQPQHF
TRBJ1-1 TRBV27 CASVTRQGGGIAEAFF
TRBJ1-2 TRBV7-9 CASSSAGTGHYGYTF
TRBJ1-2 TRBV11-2 CASSLEAGSYGYTF
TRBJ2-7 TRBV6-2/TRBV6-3 CASSDIGTYYEQYF
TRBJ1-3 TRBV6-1 CASSEIVAVSSGNTIYF